This TCR beta chain is drawn from a study of T cells in Graves' hyperthyroidism and ophthalmopathy. Findings and caveats of the study: The model identified upcoming ophthalmopathy a median approximately six months ahead of onset.

With regard to this clonotype: Its antigen is as yet unknown.

RNA transcripts provided the source from which TCR beta CDR3 regions were amplified. First-round RT-PCR with HTBI primers amplified the TCR CDR3 region. Via MiXCR, TCRdb re-called the multiplex PCR reads, giving one row per CDR3 protein. The profile covers 500,000 to 600,000 distinct CDR3 sequences, with 46% appearing a single time and roughly 8.2% taken by the ten largest. With a duration under 2 months, the hyperthyroidism was newly diagnosed in patients aged 18 to 65. The source of this sequence is a woman between 18 and 29 years old with Graves' hyperthyroidism. The sequenced sample consisted of peripheral blood or thyroid tissue (not recorded which).

CDR3 nucleotide sequence: TGTGCCAGCATCCCGGGACTGGGCAATGAGCAGTTCTTC. Translated: CASIPGLGNEQFF. The genes are TRBV7-2 and TRBJ2-1; possibly TRBD2 for D (6 bases). This CDR3 spans 13 amino acids. Germline loops: CDR1 SGHTA, CDR2 FQGNSA. V shed 7 bases and J shed 6 bases, with 13 bases lying between them.